This is a list of T cell receptor delta chains from one sample in a study of gamma-delta chains in newborns, infants, children. TCRdb applied CATT to the reads for clone calling. The data show under 3,500 delta-chain clones, with under 60% seen just once and 6.3% held by the top ten. The sample taken for sequencing was blood. These TCRs come from a child who received the measles vaccine. The CDR3 runs from the conserved cysteine through the conserved F or W. D genes are given only for firm matches.

NA TRDJ1 TRDV1 CALGGLFPKYAKLIF
TRDD3 TRDJ2 TRDV2 CACDSLHGDTSLTAQLFF
TRDD3 TRDJ3 TRDV2 CACGTLGDKSWDTRQMFF
NA TRDJ1 TRDV2 CACDRLATDKLIF
TRDD3 TRDJ1 TRDV1 CALGENPSSWDYWGTHTDKLIF
TRDD3 TRDJ3 TRDV2 CACDKLGDTRDTRQMFF
TRDD3 TRDJ1 TRDV1 CALGELETTSYWGTDKLIF
TRDD3 TRDJ3 TRDV2 CACGTVTGGKSSWDTRQMFF
TRDD3 TRDJ3 TRDV2 CACDTATGGPSSWDTRQMFF
TRDD3 TRDJ3 TRDV2 CACDKLGDTSSWDTRQMFF
NA TRDJ3 TRDV2 CACDSTGSSWDTRQMFF
TRDD3 TRDJ3 TRDV2 CACDGLLGDTAFSSWDTRQMFF
TRDD3 TRDJ1 TRDV2 CACDTLIGYWGIQGNTDKLIF
TRDD3 TRDJ1 TRDV2 CACDALLGETKLIF
NA TRDJ1 TRDV2 CACDTLPLELGGSNTDKLIF
NA TRDJ1 TRDV3 CASKGHGELIF
NA TRDJ1 TRDV1 CALGEASLIPPYTDKLIF
TRDD3 TRDJ3 TRDV2 CACDSVLGDTPISWDTRQMFF
TRDD3 TRDJ1 TRDV2 CACDSLTGGSYTDKLIF
TRDD3 TRDJ3 TRDV2 CACDTVLGDLSWDTRQMFF
TRDD3 TRDJ1 TRDV2 CACDTLGALTDKLIF
TRDD3 TRDJ3 TRDV2 CACDTVGDRTWDTRQMFF
NA TRDJ3 TRDV2 CACDTWDTRQMFF
TRDD3 TRDJ1 TRDV1 CALGELLTRGYGTDKLIF
TRDD3 TRDJ1 TRDV2 CACDTLVLGDTRTDKLIF
TRDD2 TRDJ1 TRAV29/DV5 CAASPGLPTFTVKYTDKLIF
TRDD3 TRDJ1 TRDV2 CACDTVLVGDPGDKPIF
TRDD3 TRDJ1 TRDV2 CACDGLGTVSYKLIF
TRDD3 TRDJ1 TRDV1 CALGEFLGCGGYALYTDKLIF
TRDD3 TRDJ1 TRDV1 CALFLGLGDIPTDKLIF
NA TRDJ3 TRDV2 CACDTAGVASWDTRQMFF